This T cell receptor beta chain was captured in a study of OX40 agonist ivuxolimab in advanced cancers. The assay was immunoSEQ multiplex PCR, and TCRdb's table has in-frame clones only and misses some. The sample carries about 14,000 clones, about 87% recorded once. V lost 0 bases to trimming and J lost 10 bases, with 17 bases between them. CDR1 and CDR2 (germline): SGHNT, YYREEE (reference sequence). The CDR3 loop spans 16 amino acids. The sequence was obtained from an adult with an advanced solid tumor such as melanoma, head and neck, liver or kidney cancer. The source material was CD4+ or CD8+ T cells sorted from blood, sampled in a trial of the OX40 agonist ivuxolimab. This chain uses TRBV5-4 with TRBJ1-6; TRBD1 might be the D (6 bases). The CDR3 region has the DNA TGTGCCAGCAGCTTGGTGACAGGCCTCGGGGGGTCACCCCTCCACTTT. This gives the protein CASSLVTGLGGSPLHF.